This T cell receptor beta chain was identified during a study of cytomegalovirus exposure and HLA in healthy donors. Overall study: In a later analysis, the roughly 120 validation repertoires were reported to have used the same platform as the approximately 700 first-cohort repertoires.

The CDR3 runs 16 residues. Germline trimming cut 5 bases from V and 6 bases from J; bases unmatched to any gene: 8. CDR1 and CDR2 (germline): SEHNR, FQNEAQ (reference sequence). General observations from the study: In vitro, a few CMV-associated chains proved specific for CMV antigens. The classifier, whose performance was assessed in both the original and validation cohorts, reportedly diagnosed cytomegalovirus status with high specificity and sensitivity. Most TCR sequences were rare, but some public TCRs occurred in many donors.

For this clone: Its specificity is unknown.

Assay used: immunoSEQ multiplex PCR; TCRdb lists only in-frame clones, some missing. Among around 120,000 clones, 70% to 90% were seen once, and the ten largest hold 1.5% to 2%. Sequencing used PBMCs. This chain joins TRBV7-9 and TRBJ2-4; 12 bases fit TRBD2. The origin of this receptor is a woman under 30 in good health and CMV-seronegative. For the CDR3, the DNA is TGTGCCAGCAGCCCCGTTGTGACTAGCGGGGGAAACATTCAGTACTTC. Translating it yields CASSPVVTSGGNIQYF.